Each of the 11 T cell receptor beta chains below was sequenced from the same sample in a study of identical twins. Using its own MiXCR run on the 5' RACE reads, TCRdb lists one record per CDR3 protein. The sample holds about 1.7 million distinct CDR3 sequences, around a third seen once. The specimen sequenced was cord blood. Receptor source: a newborn girl in good health.

This chain uses TRBV7-2 with TRBJ2-3; D not resolved. Germline values: CDR1 SGHTA, CDR2 FQGNSA. There are 12 residues in the CDR3. Deletions cut 5 bases from V and 5 bases from J, with 8 bases between. The CDR3 here is CASSPAVDTQYF. CDR3 coding DNA: TGTGCCAGCAGCCCCGCGGTAGATACGCAGTATTTT.

This chain joins TRBV10-3 and TRBJ1-5, with D tentatively TRBD1 (6 bases). Germline V gene data show CDR1 as ENHRY and CDR2 as SYGVKD. V was trimmed by 8 bases and J by 7 bases, leaving 12 bases between them. There are 12 residues in the CDR3. CDR3: CAIEGEGQPQHF. CDR3 DNA: TGTGCCATCGAGGGGGAAGGGCAGCCCCAGCATTTT.

This clonotype was recorded at least ten times. This chain uses TRBV9 with TRBJ2-2; D uncertain. CDR3 length: 13 residues. Per the germline V gene, CDR1 is SGDLS and CDR2 is YYNGEE. Trimming pared 0 bases from V and 1 base from J, leaving 1 base between. The CDR3 bases are TGTGCCAGCAGCGTAGGGAACACCGGGGAGCTGTTTTTT. It is translated as CASSVGNTGELFF.

The table lists this clonotype with a few counts. This chain uses TRBV11-2 with TRBJ2-3; tentatively, D is TRBD1 (9 bases). Germline CDR1 SGHAT, CDR2 FQNNGV. Trimming shortened V by 2 bases and J by 0 bases, and 33 bases separated the two germline ends. This CDR3 region has 23 residues. Here the CDR3 DNA reads TGTGCCAGCAGCTTAAGGACAGGGGTCTCCCTAGCGGGTATGGTCCCTAGCACAGATACGCAGTATTTT. Translating it yields CASSLRTGVSLAGMVPSTDTQYF.

The chain employs TRBV12-3 or TRBV12-4 and TRBJ2-5; D may correspond to TRBD1 or TRBD2 (5 bases each). V lost 3 bases, J lost 11 bases, and 22 bases lay in between. The CDR3 is made up of 15 amino acids. DNA of the CDR3: TGTGCCAGCAGTTTTTGGGGGAGCGGCAACAATGAGCAGTACTTC. It codes for CASSFWGSGNNEQYF.

The rearrangement joins TRBV29-1 to TRBJ1-5; the D gene is possibly TRBD1 (6 bases). V lost 4 bases, J lost 2 bases, and 12 bases lay in between. In germline, CDR1 is SQVTM, CDR2 ANQGSEA. CDR3 length: 14 amino acids. The DNA for the CDR3 is TGCAGCGTTGGGAGGGGGGATGGCAATCAGCCCCAGCATTTT. Translation: CSVGRGDGNQPQHF. Variable domain in full (rest from reference TRBV29-1 and TRBJ1-5): SAVISQKPSRDICQRGTSLTIQCQVDSQVTMMFWYRQQPGQSLTLIATANQGSEATYESGFVIDKFPISRPNLTFSTLTVSNMSPEDSSIYLCSVGRGDGNQPQHFGDGTRLSIL.

V usage is TRBV25-1 and J usage is TRBJ1-1; a weak D match, TRBD1 (6 bases). From germline, CDR1 is MGHDK and CDR2 SYGVNS. V lost 4 bases to trimming and J lost 10 bases, with 16 bases between them. This CDR3 spans 13 amino acids. CDR3 DNA sequence: TGTGCCAGCAGTGGGACAGCGAGGGGTGCAGCTTTCTTT. Translated, it gives CASSGTARGAAFF. The full variable domain, its missing parts supplied by reference TRBV25-1 and TRBJ1-1, is EADIYQTPRYLVIGTGKKITLECSQTMGHDKMYWYQQDPGMELHLIHYSYGVNSTEKGDLSSESTVSRIRTEHFPLTLESARPSHTSQYLCASSGTARGAAFFGQGTRLTVV.

CDR3 sequence reads: CSARDLGGSVYNEQFF. In DNA, the CDR3 is TGCAGTGCTAGAGATTTGGGGGGGTCTGTCTACAATGAGCAGTTCTTC. The V and J genes are TRBV20-1 and TRBJ2-1, with 7 bases identical to TRBD2. This CDR3 spans 16 amino acids. Germline assignment: CDR1 DFQATT and CDR2 SNEGSKA (reference sequence). With 0 bases clipped from V and 3 bases from J, the junction kept 8 bases outside the gene matches.

The chain carries TRBV6-6 and TRBJ2-5; no firm D call. V lost 0 bases to trimming and J lost 3 bases, with 17 bases between them. In germline, CDR1 is MNHNY, CDR2 SVGAGI (reference sequence). CDR3 length: 17 amino acids. CDR3 bases: TGTGCCAGCAGTTACTCGTCCTGGGCACAAGCCAAAGAGACCCAGTACTTC. As protein: CASSYSSWAQAKETQYF.

This clonotype was seen more than once but under ten times. The chain couples TRBV5-1 to TRBJ2-7; 15 nucleotides align to TRBD2. This CDR3 is built from 17 residues. Unmatched junction bases numbered 7, after V lost 4 bases and J lost 2 bases. Germline lookup yields CDR1 SGHRS and CDR2 YFSETQ. The CDR3, as DNA: TGCGCCAGCAGCCCACGGACTAGCGGGGGGGCCACCTACGAGCAGTACTTC. Residues: CASSPRTSGGATYEQYF. Using reference TRBV5-1 and TRBJ2-7 for the parts outside the CDR3, the full variable domain is KAGVTQTPRYLIKTRGQQVTLSCSPISGHRSVSWYQQTPGQGLQFLFEYFSETQRNKGNFPGRFSGRQFSNSRSEMNVSTLELGDSALYLCASSPRTSGGATYEQYFGPGTRLTVT.

About this clonotype: Compared with germline, one end of the junction differs, possibly owing to a read error. The chain recombines TRBV4-2 with TRBJ2-3; D is possibly TRBD2 (5 bases). The V gene's germline CDR1 is LGHNA and CDR2 YNFKEQ. CDR3 length: 16 residues. CDR3 protein: CASSQEMTIPTDTRYF. The CDR3 nucleotides read TGTGCCAGCAGCCAAGAAATGACTATCCCCACAGATACGCGGTATTTT.